This T cell receptor (beta chain) was obtained from a study of post-analysis software for immune sequencing data. Overall study: The disease courses spanned relapsing-remitting, secondary progressive and progressive-relapsing forms of multiple sclerosis. Findings of the study overall: For normalized Chao1 diversity, multiple sclerosis patients scored significantly lower than controls did. Patients used about 5 TRBV segments, including TRBV5-6, TRBV5-1 and TRBV20-1, more often than controls.

Researchers reported that TCR beta cDNA libraries carried unique molecular identifiers. TCRdb recomputed calls from the PCR reads with MiXCR, one row per CDR3 protein. Among hundreds of thousands of distinct CDR3 sequences listed, less than 40% were seen once. On this clonotype itself: The antigen remains undetermined.

Germline CDR1 MGHDK, CDR2 SYGVNS. This CDR3 comprises 11 residues. V was pared by 7 bases and J by 6 bases, with 10 bases between. The sequence came from a girl under 18 with multiple sclerosis. The sample taken for sequencing was blood. This chain uses TRBV25-1 with TRBJ2-7; D is unclear. CDR3 in DNA: TGTGCCAGCACCCTAGGGCGCGAGCAGTACTTC. Protein product: CASTLGREQYF.